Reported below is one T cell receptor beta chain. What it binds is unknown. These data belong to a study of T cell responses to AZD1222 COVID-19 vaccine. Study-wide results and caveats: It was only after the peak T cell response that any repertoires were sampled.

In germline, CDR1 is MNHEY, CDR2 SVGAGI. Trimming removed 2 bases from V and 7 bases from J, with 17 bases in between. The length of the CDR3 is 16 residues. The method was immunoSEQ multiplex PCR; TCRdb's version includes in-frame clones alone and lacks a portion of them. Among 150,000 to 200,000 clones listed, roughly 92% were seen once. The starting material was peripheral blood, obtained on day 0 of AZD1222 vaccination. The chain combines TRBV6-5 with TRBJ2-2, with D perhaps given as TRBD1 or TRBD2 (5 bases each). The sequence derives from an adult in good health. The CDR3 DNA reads TGTGCCAGCAGTTACGTTCTTGGGGGTTCGGGCGGGGAGCTGTTTTTT. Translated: CASSYVLGGSGGELFF.